The clone carrying this TCR beta chain has at least ten counts. Its matching antigen is unknown. The data belong to a study of T cell repertoires in cytomegalovirus infection. Study background: From public TCR beta signatures came an indication of both CMV infection and matching HLA type.

Study-wide results and limits: CMV-specific TCR beta clonotypes restricted by HLA-C dominated the ex vivo response. CMV carriers having the relevant HLA were flagged by cumulative public TCR beta family frequency.

TCRdb re-analysed the reads in MiXCR, keeping a single row per CDR3 protein. There are 310,000 or so distinct CDR3 sequences in the sample; about 9.2% occur only once, and over 2.5% lies in the top ten. This clonotype was obtained from a human donor in good health (CMV status not recorded). Some clones in this sample may be carry-over from other donors' samples. Sequencing was carried out using PBMCs.

CDR3 region: CASSLGRRASGGANEQFF. The CDR3 region has the DNA TGTGCCAGCAGCTTAGGCCGCCGGGCTAGCGGGGGGGCCAATGAGCAGTTCTTC. The rearrangement joins TRBV7-2 to TRBJ2-1; 12 bases fit TRBD2. V gave up 1 base and J gave up 6 bases; unmatched junction bases: 10. Germline CDR1 is SGHTA and CDR2 is FQGNSA. The CDR3 spans 18 residues.